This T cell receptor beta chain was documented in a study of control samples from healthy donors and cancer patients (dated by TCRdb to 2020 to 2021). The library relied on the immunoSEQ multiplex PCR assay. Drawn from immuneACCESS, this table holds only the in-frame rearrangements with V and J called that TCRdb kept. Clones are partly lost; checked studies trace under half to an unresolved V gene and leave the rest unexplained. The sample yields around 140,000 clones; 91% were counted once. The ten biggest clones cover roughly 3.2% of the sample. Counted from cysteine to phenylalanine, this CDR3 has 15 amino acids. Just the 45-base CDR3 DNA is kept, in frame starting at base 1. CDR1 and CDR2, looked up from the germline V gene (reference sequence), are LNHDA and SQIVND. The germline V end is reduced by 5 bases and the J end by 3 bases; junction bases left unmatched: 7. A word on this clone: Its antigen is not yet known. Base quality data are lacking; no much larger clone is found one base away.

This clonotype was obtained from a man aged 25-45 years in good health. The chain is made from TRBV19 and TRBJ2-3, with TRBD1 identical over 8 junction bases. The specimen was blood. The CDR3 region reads CASSPGTGRTDTQYF. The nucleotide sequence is TGTGCCAGTAGTCCCGGGACAGGAAGGACAGATACGCAGTATTTT.